This entry concerns a single TCR beta chain. Antigen specificity is unknown. This CDR3 spans 12 amino acids. V gave up 6 bases and J gave up 9 bases, with 15 bases separating them. TCRdb processed the RT-PCR reads anew with MiXCR; each CDR3 protein has one entry. The repertoire consists of 450,000 to 600,000 distinct CDR3 sequences, with approximately 15% occurring once and the leading ten covering 2.5% to 3.5%. This record belongs to a study of response to subunit inactivated influenza vaccine. Study-wide results and limits: Few additional T cells are recruited per seasonal influenza vaccination, authors suggested.

The sequencing used CD4+ T cells sorted from PBMCs, collected less than 30 months after vaccination. The chain is built from TRBV12-3 or TRBV12-4 and TRBJ2-7, with TRBD1 as a possible D gene (6 bases). The sequence was collected from a man aged 50 to 75 who received an inactivated influenza vaccine. The CDR3 DNA reads as TGTGCCAGCAGGGGGGCCTTGGGCGGGCAGTACTTC. Its translation: CASRGALGGQYF.